This TCR beta chain was retrieved from a study of early T cells in non-severe SARS-CoV-2 infection. Study context: The sequenced material was bulk RNA from unsorted whole blood, and its chains were unpaired.

Researchers tagged individual cDNA molecules with unique molecular identifiers. TCRdb reprocessed the 5' RACE reads via MiXCR and lists one record per CDR3 protein. In the table there are 90,000 to 120,000 distinct CDR3 sequences, 12% of which are singletons. Study conclusions and caveats: Sequences matched to VDJdb favored anti-spike CD8 responses, while private and CD4 specificities were missed.

This clonotype appeared many times. The antigen remains unidentified. V dropped 6 bases and J dropped 0 bases, with 23 bases sitting between them. The CDR3 loop spans 18 amino acids. This TCR was recovered from an adult who was a healthcare worker with PCR-confirmed SARS-CoV-2 infection or an uninfected control (not recorded which). The V call is TRBV12-3 or TRBV12-4, the J call TRBJ1-1, with D perhaps matching TRBD1 (5 bases). Sequenced sample: whole blood. CDR3 region: CASSHGVWDLRMNTEAFF. The CDR3 coding sequence is TGTGCCAGCAGCCACGGGGTGTGGGACCTAAGGATGAACACTGAAGCTTTCTTT.